This T cell receptor beta chain was profiled in a study of vaccination and CD4 T cells after COVID-19. Concerning this clonotype: Antigen: not known.

Sequence data for DNA of cultured CD4+ T cells were generated by the Oncomine TCR Beta short-read assay. TCRdb re-analysed the PCR reads in MiXCR, keeping a single row per CDR3 protein. The table has about 15,000 distinct CDR3 sequences, around 53% seen once; the top ten hold approximately 12%. The treatment was: roughly ten-day PBMC culture with coronavirus spike peptide pools or control peptides (ViraFEST assay). Positive PCR results dated from March to December 2020, before the US Alpha, Beta and Delta variants. The germline gives CDR1 SGHVS, CDR2 FQNEAQ. The CDR3 has 14 residues. V was pared by 4 bases and J by 4 bases, with 11 bases between.

What was sequenced was CD4+ T cells from blood, cultured in vitro. This clonotype originated in a human donor who had recovered from COVID-19. The chain has TRBV7-8 and TRBJ1-3; maybe TRBD1 (5 bases). Written as DNA, the CDR3 is TGTGCCAGCAGCTCACGCGGGGCGGGAAACACCATATATTTT. Translating it yields CASSSRGAGNTIYF.